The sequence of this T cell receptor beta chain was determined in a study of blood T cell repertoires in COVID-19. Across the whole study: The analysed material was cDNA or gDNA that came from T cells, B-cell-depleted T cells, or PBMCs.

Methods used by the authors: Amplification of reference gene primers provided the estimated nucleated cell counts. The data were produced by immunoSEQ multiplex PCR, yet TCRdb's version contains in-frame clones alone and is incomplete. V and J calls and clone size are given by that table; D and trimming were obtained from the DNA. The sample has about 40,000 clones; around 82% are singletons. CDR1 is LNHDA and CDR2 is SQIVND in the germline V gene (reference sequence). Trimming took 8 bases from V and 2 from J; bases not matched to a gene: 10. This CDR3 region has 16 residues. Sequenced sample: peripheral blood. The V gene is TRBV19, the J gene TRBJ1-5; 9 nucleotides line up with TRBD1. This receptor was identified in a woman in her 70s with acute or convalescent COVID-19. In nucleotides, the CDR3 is TGTGCCAGTTACCCTACAGGGGGCTGGGGCAATCAGCCCCAGCATTTT. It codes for CASYPTGGWGNQPQHF.